This T cell receptor beta chain originates from a study of blood T cell repertoires in COVID-19. Living in 24 US areas, the participants were between roughly 18 and 95 years of age. The sample holds a few counts of this clone. Germline CDR1 is SNHLY and CDR2 is FYNNEI. The CDR3 runs 14 residues. Unmatched junction bases numbered 9, after V lost 7 bases and J lost 4 bases. Authors' processing steps: Scientists estimated how many nucleated cells there were by amplifying reference gene primers. Libraries were prepared by immunoSEQ multiplex PCR; TCRdb keeps only in-frame clonotypes and omits some of them. V, J and clone size were drawn from that table, and D and trimming were deduced from the DNA. The sample comprises about 160,000 clones, over 75% of which are singletons, and roughly 5.7% rests with the top ten.

Specimen: PBMCs or T cells enriched from blood (not recorded which). The TCR sequence derives from a woman aged 40 to 55 with acute COVID-19. The V gene is TRBV2, the J gene TRBJ1-1; 7 nucleotides align to TRBD1. The CDR3 DNA is TGTGCCAGCATAGAGACAGGGACCGGCACTGAAGCTTTCTTT. This gives the protein CASIETGTGTEAFF.